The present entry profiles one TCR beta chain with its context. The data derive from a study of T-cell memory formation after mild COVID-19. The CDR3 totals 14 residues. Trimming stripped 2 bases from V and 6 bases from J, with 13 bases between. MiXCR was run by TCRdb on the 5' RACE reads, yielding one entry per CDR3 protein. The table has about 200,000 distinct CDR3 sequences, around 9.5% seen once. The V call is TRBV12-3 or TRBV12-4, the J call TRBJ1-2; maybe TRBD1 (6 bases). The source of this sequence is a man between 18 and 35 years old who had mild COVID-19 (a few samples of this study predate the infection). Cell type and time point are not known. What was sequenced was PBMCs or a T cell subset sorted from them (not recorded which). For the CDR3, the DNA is TGTGCCAGCAGTTTACGAGGGGGTAGCAATGGCTACACCTTC. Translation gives CASSLRGGSNGYTF.